The rows below give T cell receptor beta chains drawn from one sample of a study of shared clonotypes between healthy human individuals. The data were produced by immunoSEQ multiplex PCR, yet TCRdb's version contains in-frame clones alone and is incomplete. This sample has about 2,500,000 clones; approximately 94% occur once, and the top ten carry over 0.12%. Specimen: naive CD4+ T cells sorted from blood. The receptor set was obtained from a man younger than 30 in good health. CDR3s leave out the opening cysteine and the closing phenylalanine or tryptophan. A D gene is named only where the DNA matches it firmly.

d_call v_call cdr3_aa
. TRBV5-1 ASSPFGPGSQANEKLF
. TRBV5-6 ASSSLEGGGYT
TRBD1 TRBV11-2 ASSLDSRGQRGETQY
TRBD1 TRBV18 ASSRQGHTDTQY
. TRBV5-4 ASSLAGAVSSYEQY
TRBD2 TRBV5-1 ASSSFLAGGNTDTQY
. TRBV18 ASSPRQERTNEKLF
. TRBV5-1 ASSLVGGSETQY
. TRBV30 AWSGLDMNTGELF
. TRBV19 ASTRGEVVTQY
. TRBV6-6 ASRPDSPTEAF
TRBD2 TRBV5-6 ASSQGLAGDTQY
. TRBV28 ASSFPGTDYNEKLF
TRBD2 TRBV6-1 ASSEVGGTDTQY
. TRBV30 AWTPNNEKLF
TRBD1 TRBV7-9 ASSLAGTGGNEQY
. TRBV27 ASMLTEYNSPLH
TRBD1 TRBV18 ASSPPGQNGYT
. TRBV10-3 AISDQGPRTDEQY
TRBD1 TRBV6-5 ASSRNQGAEAF
. TRBV29-1 SVLEAQETQY
TRBD1 TRBV29-1 SVGQGSHGELF
. TRBV28 ASSLRDRANGGFGNQPQH
TRBD1 TRBV30 AWDGDRPGANVLT
TRBD2 TRBV7-9 ASSSGSGRIAPSTDTQY
TRBD1 TRBV7-8 ASSLGRDRGEKLF
TRBD1 TRBV5-1 ASSLGQGKTGELF
. TRBV7-6 ASSYPVGGSDEQF